One sample yielded the 7 T cell receptor beta chains listed below, sequenced in a study of shared clonotypes between healthy human individuals (dated by TCRdb to 2018 to 2021). The library was obtained by the immunoSEQ multiplex PCR assay. TCRdb limited this immuneACCESS table to in-frame rearrangements with V and J called. A share of clones is missing; checked studies link under half to unresolved V genes, and the rest is unexplained. A total of around 1.1 million clones appear in this sample, 75% to 85% of them only once. The top ten clonotypes cover roughly 0.65% of the sample. The sequencing input was memory CD4+ T cells from PBMCs. The intended sense of this specimen's cell subset or site label: CD45RA-negative fraction. The receptors originated from a man between 18 and 29 years old in good health. Some clones in this sample may be carry-over from other donors' samples.

The chain has TRBV5-6 and TRBJ2-7, with D perhaps TRBD1 (6 bases). CDR3 length equals 15 residues. CDR1 and CDR2 from the germline V gene are SGHDT and YYEEEE. Trimming pared 3 bases from V and 3 bases from J, leaving 16 bases between. The CDR3, as DNA: TGTGCCAGCAGCTATCTGGACAGCCGCAGCTACGAGCAGTACTTC. Residues: CASSYLDSRSYEQYF.

The rearrangement uses TRBV4-3 and TRBJ2-1, with D perhaps TRBD2 (6 bases). V shed 4 bases and J shed 7 bases, with 17 bases lying between them. Germline CDR1 LGHNA, CDR2 YSLEER. The CDR3 spans 15 residues. Here the CDR3 reads CASSRATSGWNEQFF. The CDR3 nucleotides are TGCGCCAGCAGCCGCGCGACAAGCGGGTGGAATGAGCAGTTCTTC.

This clone has at least ten counts. This chain joins TRBV7-2 and TRBJ2-1, with 10 positions matching TRBD2. CDR3 length: 16 amino acids. With 4 bases clipped from V and 3 bases from J, the junction kept 6 bases outside the gene matches. Looked up from germline, CDR1 is SGHTA and CDR2 is FQGNSA. CDR3 in amino acids: CASSSIAGGVYNEQFF. In nucleotides, the CDR3 is TGTGCCAGCAGCTCTATAGCGGGAGGAGTCTACAATGAGCAGTTCTTC. Full variable domain (rest looked up from reference TRBV7-2 and TRBJ2-1): GAGVSQSPSNKVTEKGKDVELRCDPISGHTALYWYRQSLGQGLEFLIYFQGNSAPDKSGLPSDRFSAERTGGSVSTLTIQRTQQEDSAVYLCASSSIAGGVYNEQFFGPGTRLTVL.

In this sample, this clone turned up a few times. The CDR3 region has the DNA TGTGCCAGCAGCTTGAGGGGGTATAACTCGAACGTCCTGACTTTC. Translated: CASSLRGYNSNVLTF. This rearrangement joins TRBV7-2 to TRBJ2-6; a weak D match, TRBD1 (6 bases). This CDR3 region has 15 residues. The V and J ends lost 3 bases and 10 bases respectively, with 16 bases between them. In germline, CDR1 is SGHTA, CDR2 FQGNSA.

V usage is TRBV6-5 and J usage is TRBJ2-5; no reliable D call. The CDR3 length is 16 residues. The germline gives CDR1 MNHEY, CDR2 SVGAGI. The germline V and J ends were trimmed by 0 bases and 7 bases, with 18 bases remaining between them. Here the CDR3 reads CASSYSGLQPWGTQYF. In DNA form, the CDR3 reads TGTGCCAGCAGTTACTCGGGCCTGCAACCTTGGGGGACCCAGTACTTC.

This clone was counted once. This sequence joins TRBV5-6 and TRBJ2-6; the D gene is possibly TRBD1 (6 bases). Looked up from germline, CDR1 is SGHDT and CDR2 is YYEEEE. V was trimmed by 4 bases and J by 3 bases, leaving 14 bases between them. The CDR3 extends over 16 amino acids. The CDR3 DNA reads TGTGCCAGCAGCCGCTTTGGGGGCTTTGGGGCCAACGTCCTGACTTTC. It is translated as CASSRFGGFGANVLTF.

With regard to this clone: Other DNA sequences from this sample encode an identical CDR3 as well. The chain is built from TRBV7-2 and TRBJ2-5, with 9 bases fitting TRBD2. V trimming: 1 base; J trimming: 4 bases; junction bases outside the gene matches: 1. This CDR3 contains 14 residues. CDR1 and CDR2 (germline): SGHTA, FQGNSA. CDR3 region: CASSLVGLAETQYF. CDR3 sequence (DNA): TGTGCCAGCAGCTTAGTGGGACTAGCAGAGACCCAGTACTTC.